The next 32 T cell receptor beta chains were all read from a single sample in a study of blood T cells in healthy people across ages. A second PCR, run for roughly 7 to 11 cycles, used a sample-barcoded 5' primer plus a J-beta primer mix. In TCRdb, the 5' RACE reads were re-called with MiXCR into one record per CDR3 protein. The top ten hold roughly a tenth of the sample, which has more than 750,000 distinct CDR3 sequences, around 29% seen once. These same data were also listed under a study on T cells of mothers and their children.

The sample comprised blood. The source of these receptors is a woman between 40 and 55 years old in good health.

Comment on this clonotype: One end of the junction is discordant with germline, which a read error may explain. This chain's CDR3 is CVSSLSTGDSGGYTF. The CDR3 DNA reads TGCGTCAGCAGCTTATCGACAGGGGACTCTGGGGGCTACACCTTC. This rearrangement joins TRBV5-1 to TRBJ1-2, with 8 bases fitting TRBD1. Germline V lookup: CDR1 SGHRS, CDR2 YFSETQ. The CDR3 runs 15 residues. Full variable domain (missing parts from reference TRBV5-1 and TRBJ1-2): KAGVTQTPRYLIKTRGQQVTLSCSPISGHRSVSWYQQTPGQGLQFLFEYFSETQRNKGNFPGRFSGRQFSNSRSEMNVSTLELGDSALYLCVSSLSTGDSGGYTFGSGTRLTVV.

This clonotype was detected ten times or more. V gene TRBV7-8 combines with J gene TRBJ2-7; D might be TRBD1 (6 bases). V was clipped by 5 bases and J by 3 bases, with 14 bases between them. The CDR3 runs to 14 residues. CDR1 and CDR2 (germline): SGHVS, FQNEAQ. For the CDR3, the DNA is TGTGCCAGCAGCCCGATCGCACAGGGCTACGAGCAGTACTTC. Translating it yields CASSPIAQGYEQYF.

The chain couples TRBV30 to TRBJ2-7, with D maybe TRBD2 (5 bases). This CDR3 contains 14 residues. Germline assignment: CDR1 GTSNPN and CDR2 SVGIG (reference sequence). The V gene lost 6 bases and the J gene lost 0 bases, with 15 bases spanning the gap. The chain's CDR3 is CACPRPGSSYEQYF. The DNA for the CDR3 is TGTGCCTGCCCCCGGCCGGGGAGCTCCTACGAGCAGTACTTC.

This clonotype turned up a few times. The rearrangement links TRBV10-3 to TRBJ1-2; 10 bases line up with TRBD1. The CDR3 contains 15 residues. V dropped 6 bases and J dropped 2; count of bases not matched to a gene: 6. CDR1 and CDR2 (germline): ENHRY, SYGVKD. Here the CDR3 DNA reads TGTGCCATCAGGATTACGGGACAGGGGAACTATGGCTACACCTTC. This sequence encodes CAIRITGQGNYGYTF.

The chain joins TRBV4-1 to TRBJ1-3; the D gene is possibly TRBD1 (6 bases). Deletions cut 8 bases from V and 4 bases from J, with 18 bases between. Germline assignment: CDR1 MGHRA and CDR2 YSYEKL. There are 15 residues in the CDR3. Here the CDR3 reads CASARTRDTGNTIYF. For the CDR3, the DNA is TGCGCCAGCGCCCGAACCAGGGACACCGGAAACACCATATATTTT.

This clonotype occurred a few times. This chain links TRBV29-1 with TRBJ1-2; D remains ambiguous. The germline V and J ends were trimmed by 5 bases and 3 bases, with 10 bases remaining between them. This CDR3 has 12 amino acids. The germline V gene encodes CDR1 SQVTM and CDR2 ANQGSEA. DNA of the CDR3: TGCAGCGTTACGACAAGCTACTATGGCTACACCTTC. It encodes CSVTTSYYGYTF.

This clonotype was found a few times. V gene TRBV5-1 combines with J gene TRBJ2-1; D is perhaps TRBD1 (6 bases). CDR3 length: 14 amino acids. Germline assignment: CDR1 SGHRS and CDR2 YFSETQ. Trimming stripped 4 bases from V and 9 bases from J, with 17 bases between. The CDR3 protein is CASSKETTGGEQFF. In DNA, the CDR3 is TGCGCCAGCAGCAAGGAAACGACAGGCGGTGAGCAGTTCTTC.

There are many counts of this clonotype. This chain joins TRBV7-2 and TRBJ2-1; 7 nucleotides line up with TRBD1. The CDR3 sequence is 15 residues long. V shed 4 bases, J shed 7 bases, and the junction held 10 bases outside the gene matches. Germline lookup yields CDR1 SGHTA and CDR2 FQGNSA. The CDR3 DNA sequence: TGTGCCAGCAGCTCATCCTACAGGGGCAGTAATGAGCAGTTCTTC. Its protein product is CASSSSYRGSNEQFF.

This clonotype was observed a handful of times. The chain is built from TRBV6-5 and TRBJ2-2; 9 bases line up with TRBD2. The CDR3 has 15 residues. The trim removed 7 bases at V and 4 bases at J, leaving 7 bases unmatched. CDR1 is MNHEY, CDR2 SVGAGI, per germline. Written as DNA, the CDR3 is TGTGCCAGCATTCGAGCGGGGGGTACCACCGGGGAGCTGTTTTTT. This codes for CASIRAGGTTGELFF.

Many counts were recorded for this clonotype. The chain joins TRBV7-9 to TRBJ1-1; D unresolved. Germline V gene data show CDR1 as SEHNR and CDR2 as FQNEAQ (reference sequence). CDR3 length equals 10 residues. Trimming stripped 11 bases from V and 4 bases from J, with 8 bases between. CDR3 coding DNA: TGTGCCCTGCTTAGCACTGAAGCTTTCTTT. This encodes CALLSTEAFF.

This clonotype occurred many times. The J gene is TRBJ2-7, the V gene TRBV5-4; unclear D gene. Between the trimmed V and J ends, which lost 5 bases and 6 bases, there was a span of 12 bases. Germline V lookup: CDR1 SGHNT, CDR2 YYREEE (reference sequence). This CDR3 contains 12 residues. The CDR3 nucleotides are TGTGCCAGCAGTGACCCACCGGGCGAGCAGTACTTC. Protein sequence: CASSDPPGEQYF. Complete variable domain (other parts from reference TRBV5-4 and TRBJ2-7): ETGVTQSPTHLIKTRGQQVTLRCSSQSGHNTVSWYQQALGQGPQFIFQYYREEENGRGNFPPRFSGLQFPNYSSELNVNALELDDSALYLCASSDPPGEQYFGPGTRLTVT.

Ten or more counts support this clonotype. The V call is TRBV20-1, the J call TRBJ1-5, with D maybe TRBD1 (5 bases). CDR1 is DFQATT and CDR2 is SNEGSKA in the germline V gene (reference sequence). This CDR3 is built from 15 residues. V was clipped by 2 bases and J by 2 bases, with 13 bases between them. In DNA form, the CDR3 reads TGCAGTGCTAGACCCGGGACCATTGGCAATCAGCCCCAGCATTTT. As protein: CSARPGTIGNQPQHF.

This clonotype has only a few counts. The rearrangement uses TRBV7-8 and TRBJ1-1; TRBD1 might be the D (6 bases). Germline V gene lookup returns CDR1 SGHVS and CDR2 FQNEAQ. Trimming stripped 4 bases from V and 0 bases from J, with 18 bases between. The CDR3 consists of 17 residues. In DNA form, the CDR3 reads TGTGCCAGCAGCTCTTCGCGGGGGCGCGGTATGAACACTGAAGCTTTCTTT. Encoded protein: CASSSSRGRGMNTEAFF.

This clonotype came up a few times. V gene TRBV20-1 combines with J gene TRBJ1-1, with D hard to call. V was cut by 5 bases and J by 1 base, with 11 bases left in between. The CDR3 sequence is 13 residues long. Germline V gene data show CDR1 as DFQATT and CDR2 as SNEGSKA (reference sequence). The CDR3: CSAPLSGNTEAFF. In DNA form, the CDR3 reads TGCAGTGCTCCTCTCTCAGGGAACACTGAAGCTTTCTTT.

V usage is TRBV19 and J usage is TRBJ2-6; D is unclear. There are 14 residues in the CDR3. V was cut by 4 bases and J by 0 bases, with 4 bases left in between. The germline V gene encodes CDR1 LNHDA and CDR2 SQIVND (reference sequence). The CDR3 sequence is CASSTISGANVLTF. The CDR3 DNA follows: TGTGCCAGTAGTACAATCTCTGGGGCCAACGTCCTGACTTTC.

The chain is built from TRBV5-1 and TRBJ2-1; TRBD1 might be the D (5 bases). Germline V lookup: CDR1 SGHRS, CDR2 YFSETQ. V gave up 4 bases and J gave up 0 bases, with 14 bases separating them. This CDR3 has 16 residues. The CDR3 spells CASSRPTVYSYNEQFF. The CDR3 nucleotides are TGCGCCAGCAGCCGCCCGACAGTTTACTCCTACAATGAGCAGTTCTTC.

Notes on this clonotype: A much larger clonotype is one base distant, so this may be a read error. This sequence joins TRBV5-8 and TRBJ2-1; D tentatively fits TRBD1 or TRBD2 (5 bases each). Between the trimmed V and J ends, which lost 0 bases and 14 bases, there was a span of 15 bases. This CDR3 contains 13 residues. From germline, CDR1 is SGHTS and CDR2 YDEGEE. The CDR3 reads CASSLDERGAKFF. The DNA for the CDR3 is TGTGCCAGCAGCTTGGATGAAAGGGGAGCTAAGTTCTTC.

This clonotype has just one count. CDR3 protein: CASRSLLQNTEAFF. The CDR3 DNA follows: TGTGCCAGCAGATCTTTATTACAGAACACTGAAGCTTTCTTT. This chain joins TRBV27 and TRBJ1-1; D gene unclear. The V end lost 6 bases, the J end lost 1 base, and 12 bases lay between the germline ends. Germline V gene data show CDR1 as MNHEY and CDR2 as SMNVEV (reference sequence). This CDR3 contains 14 residues.

The sample holds many counts of this clonotype. The chain employs TRBV6-5 and TRBJ2-5, with 11 bases lining up with TRBD2. The CDR3 spans 16 residues. CDR1 is MNHEY and CDR2 is SVGAGI in the germline V gene. With V trimmed by 5 bases and J by 2 bases, 7 bases remained unmatched. Written as DNA, the CDR3 is TGTGCCAGCAGTCCACTAGCGGGGGTGAAACAAGAGACCCAGTACTTC. It specifies CASSPLAGVKQETQYF.

This clonotype was seen a handful of times. One junction end disagrees with the germline gene, perhaps due to a read error. The chain uses TRBV7-2 and TRBJ2-7; 7 bases align to TRBD1. Per germline, CDR1 SGHTA and CDR2 FQGNSA. The CDR3 has 14 residues. The CDR3 is CVSSLASGGYEQYF. DNA of the CDR3: TGTGTCAGCAGCTTAGCGTCAGGGGGCTACGAGCAGTACTTC.

CDR3 in DNA: TGCGCCAGCAGCCTCTCGCGGGGGGGCCACAATGAGCAGTACTTC. Its translation: CASSLSRGGHNEQYF. The rearrangement joins TRBV5-1 to TRBJ2-4; 9 bases fit TRBD2. The germline gives CDR1 SGHRS, CDR2 YFSETQ. Germline trimming cut 4 bases from V and 13 bases from J; bases unmatched to any gene: 15. This CDR3 contains 15 residues.

This clonotype was counted at least ten times. The rearrangement links TRBV28 to TRBJ2-7; TRBD1 or TRBD2 may be the D gene (7 bases each). This CDR3 contains 12 residues. Germline assignment: CDR1 MDHEN and CDR2 SYDVKM. V lost 8 bases and J 5 bases, leaving 13 bases between the germline ends. The CDR3 loop reads CASQGGLDEQYF. In DNA, the CDR3 is TGTGCCAGCCAGGGGGGGCTCGACGAGCAGTACTTC.

The table lists this clonotype with a few counts. The chain uses TRBV28 and TRBJ2-7; the D call may be TRBD1 or TRBD2 (6 bases each). V dropped 3 bases and J dropped 2 bases, with 14 bases sitting between them. This CDR3 has 15 amino acids. CDR1 is MDHEN and CDR2 is SYDVKM in the germline V gene. In DNA form, the CDR3 reads TGTGCCAGCAGTTTCGTCCCCCGGGGGCCCTACGAGCAGTACTTC. Translating it yields CASSFVPRGPYEQYF.

This clonotype came up a few times. This chain's CDR3 is CASRQGAGYATYGYTF. The CDR3, as DNA: TGTGCCAGCAGGCAGGGGGCGGGCTACGCTACCTATGGCTACACCTTC. The chain carries TRBV2 and TRBJ1-2; 8 bases are a match to TRBD1. V lost 6 bases to trimming and J lost 4 bases; unmatched junction nucleotides: 13. The germline V gene encodes CDR1 SNHLY and CDR2 FYNNEI. The CDR3 contains 16 residues.

This clonotype was seen more than once but under ten times. This chain links TRBV12-3 or TRBV12-4 with TRBJ2-7; D is possibly TRBD1 (5 bases). Trimming shortened V by 2 bases and J by 6 bases, and 8 bases separated the two germline ends. This CDR3 is 12 amino acids long. In DNA form, the CDR3 reads TGTGCCAGCAGTTTATTGACAGCCGAGCAGTACTTC. Translation: CASSLLTAEQYF.

The chain has TRBV9 and TRBJ2-3; 8 nucleotides align to TRBD2. The CDR3 is 17 amino acids. The germline V gene encodes CDR1 SGDLS and CDR2 YYNGEE. J gave up 2 bases and V 2 bases, and 10 bases lay outside the gene matches. CDR3 residues: CASSVESAGAFTDTQYF. CDR3 in DNA: TGTGCCAGCAGCGTGGAGTCAGCGGGGGCCTTCACAGATACGCAGTATTTT.

This clonotype was observed many times. The chain is built from TRBV18 and TRBJ2-5; 9 bases agree with TRBD1. The ends lost 4 bases at V and 1 base at J; junction bases unmatched: 10. This CDR3 comprises 17 residues. CDR1 is KGHSH, CDR2 LQKENI, per germline. The CDR3 protein is CASSRGTGTFRQETQYF. CDR3 DNA sequence: TGTGCCAGCTCACGAGGGACAGGGACCTTTCGCCAAGAGACCCAGTACTTC.

V usage is TRBV5-4 and J usage is TRBJ1-1; D may be TRBD1 (5 bases). Germline values: CDR1 SGHNT, CDR2 YYREEE (reference sequence). Trimming pared 4 bases from V and 0 bases from J, leaving 19 bases between. The CDR3 covers 17 residues. The CDR3 here is CASSTGGASSLNTEAFF. The DNA of the CDR3 is TGTGCCAGCAGCACCGGGGGAGCATCATCATTGAACACTGAAGCTTTCTTT.

This sequence joins TRBV28 and TRBJ2-7; TRBD1 matches at 9 bases. This CDR3 has 15 residues. CDR1 MDHEN and CDR2 SYDVKM come from the germline V gene. V shed 5 bases and J 2 bases; nucleotides not matched to a gene: 7. The CDR3 reads CASSPAGTGTYEQYF. The DNA for the CDR3 is TGTGCCAGCAGTCCGGCCGGGACAGGGACCTACGAGCAGTACTTC.

The rearrangement links TRBV7-2 to TRBJ2-3; 7 bases are a match to TRBD1. Germline trimming cut 8 bases from V and 1 base from J; bases unmatched to any gene: 9. CDR3 size: 15 residues. Germline V CDR1 and CDR2: SGHTA, FQGNSA. The CDR3 sequence is CASAPRTGGTDTQYF. The CDR3, as DNA: TGTGCCAGCGCCCCTAGGACAGGTGGCACAGATACGCAGTATTTT.

This clonotype was seen more than once but under ten times. The rearrangement links TRBV19 to TRBJ1-6; D is uncertain. The V gene lost 4 bases and the J gene lost 8 bases, with 12 bases spanning the gap. Per the germline V gene, CDR1 is LNHDA and CDR2 is SQIVND (reference sequence). The CDR3 consists of 14 residues. The CDR3 DNA reads as TGTGCCAGTAGTAGTTGGGCAGTGTATTCACCCCTCCACTTT. Its translation is CASSSWAVYSPLHF. The full variable domain, rest sourced from reference TRBV19 and TRBJ1-6, is DGGITQSPKYLFRKEGQNVTLSCEQNLNHDAMYWYRQDPGQGLRLIYYSQIVNDFQKGDIAEGYSVSREKKESFPLTVTSAQKNPTAFYLCASSSWAVYSPLHFGNGTRLTVT.

Concerning this clonotype: A much larger clone lies a single base off, so this may be a read error. The gene calls are TRBV6-4 and TRBJ2-3; D is perhaps TRBD2 (6 bases). CDR3 length: 14 residues. V was clipped by 6 bases and J by 4 bases, with 14 bases between them. Germline loops: CDR1 MRHNA, CDR2 SNTAGT. The CDR3 DNA reads TGTGCCAGCAGGGACGGGGGAGACGCAGATACGCAGTATTTT. This sequence encodes CASRDGGDADTQYF.